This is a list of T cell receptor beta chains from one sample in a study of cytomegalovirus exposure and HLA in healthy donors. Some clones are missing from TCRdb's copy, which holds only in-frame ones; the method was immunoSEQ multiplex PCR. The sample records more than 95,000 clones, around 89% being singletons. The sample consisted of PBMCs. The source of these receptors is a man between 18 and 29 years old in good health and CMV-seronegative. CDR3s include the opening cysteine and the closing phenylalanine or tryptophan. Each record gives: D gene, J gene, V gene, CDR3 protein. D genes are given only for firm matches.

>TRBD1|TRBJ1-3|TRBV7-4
CASPRDRGSYSGNTIYF
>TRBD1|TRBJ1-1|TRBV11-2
CASSYTTTGGTEAFF
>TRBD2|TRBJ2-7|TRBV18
CASSPPWGPSGGSVTYEQYF
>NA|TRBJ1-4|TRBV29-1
CSVVPGTTNEKLFF
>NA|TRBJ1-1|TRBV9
CASSPAGYTEAFF
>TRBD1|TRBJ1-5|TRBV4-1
CASSQSTGSNQPQHF
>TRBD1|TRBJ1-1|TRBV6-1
CAISVAGTGDTEAFF
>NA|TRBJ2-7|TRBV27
CASSLFSSYEQYF
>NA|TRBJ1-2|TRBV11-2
CASSSTDSPYGYTF
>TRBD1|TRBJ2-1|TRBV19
CATADRDRDYNEQFF
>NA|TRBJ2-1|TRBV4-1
CASSQAGTYNEQFF
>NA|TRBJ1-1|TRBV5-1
CASFELGADTEAFF
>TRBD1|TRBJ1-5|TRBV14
CASNHPQGAGNQPQHF
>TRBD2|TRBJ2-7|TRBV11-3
CASSLDLLAGAQGEQYF
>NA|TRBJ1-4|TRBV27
CASSHIGFTQNEKLFF
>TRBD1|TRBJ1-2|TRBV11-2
CASSLGGQGRGYTF
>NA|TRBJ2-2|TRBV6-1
CASSVGQGSTGELFF
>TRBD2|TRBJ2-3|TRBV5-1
CASSLFTSGSTDTQYF
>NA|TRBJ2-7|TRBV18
CASSPSGGAFWQYF
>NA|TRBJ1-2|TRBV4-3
CASSHSNYGYTF
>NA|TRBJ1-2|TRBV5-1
CASSLRTETNYGYTF
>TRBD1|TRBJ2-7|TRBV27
CASRTGTGGAGHEQYF
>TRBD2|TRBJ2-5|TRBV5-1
CASSLGWEGETQYF
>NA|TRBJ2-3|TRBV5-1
CASSAGTTQTDTQYF
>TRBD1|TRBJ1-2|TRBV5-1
CASSLWGDRSNYGYTF
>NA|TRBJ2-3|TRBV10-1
CASSESALVTDTQYF
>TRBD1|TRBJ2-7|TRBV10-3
CAIRGQGTYEQYF
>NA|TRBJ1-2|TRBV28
CASSSPSGSYGYTF
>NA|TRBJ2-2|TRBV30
CAYRIFVTGELFF
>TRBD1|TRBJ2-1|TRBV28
CASTITGTGHEQFF
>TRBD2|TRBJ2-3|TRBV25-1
CASSGGTSGTDTQYF
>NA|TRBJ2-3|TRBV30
CAWRIGVTDTQYF
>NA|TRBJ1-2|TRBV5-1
CASSSAADSHGYTF
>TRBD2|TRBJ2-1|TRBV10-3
CAISESVTSGIGEQFF
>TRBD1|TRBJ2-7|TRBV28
CASIRDSPYEQYF
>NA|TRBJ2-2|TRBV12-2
CASRRTRNTGELFF
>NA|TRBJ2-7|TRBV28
CASSRGGSYEQYF
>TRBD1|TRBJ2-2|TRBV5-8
CASSLYGTGNTGELFF
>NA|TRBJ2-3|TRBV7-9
CASRPPREFPTDTQYF
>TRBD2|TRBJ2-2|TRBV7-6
CASSLAPLAGTNTGELFF
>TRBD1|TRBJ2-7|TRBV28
CASRPPGQTSPYEQYF
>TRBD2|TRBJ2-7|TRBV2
CASTGGLGLAGSYEQYF
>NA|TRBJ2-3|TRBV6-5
CASVQSDTQYF
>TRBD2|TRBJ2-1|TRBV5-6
CASSLEPGLEGVRQFF
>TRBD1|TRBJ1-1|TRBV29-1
CSVRTGGGTEAFF
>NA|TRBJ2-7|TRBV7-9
CASSTVVGAFEQYF
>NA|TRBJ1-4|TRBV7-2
CASSLVGGSNEKLFF
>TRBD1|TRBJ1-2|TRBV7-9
CASSHRGLYYGYTF
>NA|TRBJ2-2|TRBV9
CASSVYSLQANTGELFF
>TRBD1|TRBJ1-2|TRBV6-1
CASSGQGPYYGYTF
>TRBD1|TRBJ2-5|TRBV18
CASSPGQGSETQYF
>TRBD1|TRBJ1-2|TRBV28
CASRNRGVPHGYTF
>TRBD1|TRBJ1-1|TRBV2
CASGRGQVNTEAFF
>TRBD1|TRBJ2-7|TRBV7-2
CASSPRTGPTSYEQYF